Shown below are 26 T cell receptor beta chains from a single sample sequenced in a study of shared clonotypes between healthy human individuals. Sequencing was performed with immunoSEQ multiplex PCR; in TCRdb, only in-frame clones are kept and a portion is missing. Of about 2.4 million clones listed, approximately 94% are singletons. Sequenced material: naive CD4+ T cells from PBMCs. Subset given: CD45RA+ positively selected. These receptor sequences come from a young man in good health. Some clones in this sample may be carry-over from other donors' samples.

The table lists this clone with a count of one. The V and J genes are TRBV7-3 and TRBJ2-1, with a tentative D call TRBD2 (6 bases). The CDR3 is made up of 14 amino acids. The germline CDR1 and CDR2 sequences are SGHTA and FQGTGA. The germline V and J ends were trimmed by 1 base and 7 bases, with 11 bases remaining between them. CDR3 protein: CASSLIGSGNEQFF. CDR3 in DNA: TGTGCCAGCAGCTTAATCGGAAGCGGGAATGAGCAGTTCTTC.

The rearrangement links TRBV5-5 to TRBJ2-7; 7 bases match TRBD1. CDR3 length: 13 residues. Germline assignment: CDR1 SGHKS and CDR2 YYEKEE (reference sequence). J was trimmed by 3 bases and V by 3 bases; bases with no gene match: 3. This CDR3 reads CASSYRGDYEQYF. DNA for the CDR3: TGTGCCAGCAGCTACAGGGGAGACTACGAGCAGTACTTC.

The gene calls are TRBV7-2 and TRBJ2-3, with 11 positions matching TRBD2. Germline V gives CDR1 SGHTA, CDR2 FQGNSA. CDR3 length: 14 amino acids. Germline trimming cut 6 bases from V and 5 bases from J; bases unmatched to any gene: 4. CDR3 residues: CASRTSGSGDTQYF. CDR3 DNA sequence: TGTGCCAGCAGAACTAGCGGGAGTGGAGATACGCAGTATTTT. Based on the CDR3 plus reference TRBV7-2 and TRBJ2-3, the full variable domain is GAGVSQSPSNKVTEKGKDVELRCDPISGHTALYWYRQSLGQGLEFLIYFQGNSAPDKSGLPSDRFSAERTGGSVSTLTIQRTQQEDSAVYLCASRTSGSGDTQYFGPGTRLTVL.

DNA of the CDR3: TGTGCCAGCAGCCCCGGGACAGGGCCAAACTATGGCTACACCTTC. Amino acids: CASSPGTGPNYGYTF. The J gene is TRBJ1-2, the V gene TRBV9; the match to TRBD1 covers 9 bases. This CDR3 has 15 amino acids. CDR1 and CDR2 (germline): SGDLS, YYNGEE. The V gene end was trimmed by 4 bases and the J gene end by 2 bases; junction bases not matched to a gene: 6. Using reference TRBV9 and TRBJ1-2 for the parts outside the CDR3, the full variable domain is DSGVTQTPKHLITATGQRVTLRCSPRSGDLSVYWYQQSLDQGLQFLIQYYNGEERAKGNILERFSAQQFPDLHSELNLSSLELGDSALYFCASSPGTGPNYGYTFGSGTRLTVV.

V gene TRBV7-8 combines with J gene TRBJ1-1; D is unresolved. V lost 5 bases to trimming and J lost 0 bases, with 16 bases between them. The CDR3 is 16 amino acids. CDR1 is SGHVS and CDR2 is FQNEAQ in the germline V gene. The CDR3 coding sequence is TGTGCCAGCAGCCGAATTCCCGGGCAGCTGAACACTGAAGCTTTCTTT. It codes for CASSRIPGQLNTEAFF.

The count of this clone is one. V is TRBV19 and J is TRBJ2-7; D remains ambiguous. The length of the CDR3 is 14 residues. The germline CDR1 and CDR2 sequences are LNHDA and SQIVND (reference sequence). V was shortened by 6 bases and J by 0 bases, with 12 bases between the two germline ends. CDR3 DNA sequence: TGTGCCAGTAGCCAAGGATCTATCTCCTACGAGCAGTACTTC. It encodes CASSQGSISYEQYF.

The chain joins TRBV7-8 to TRBJ2-6; perhaps TRBD1 as D (5 bases). This CDR3 is built from 15 residues. V gave up 5 bases and J gave up 0 bases, with 8 bases separating them. Germline V CDR1 and CDR2: SGHVS, FQNEAQ. In DNA, the CDR3 is TGTGCCAGCAGCGGAGACAGCTCTGGGGCCAACGTCCTGACTTTC. It encodes CASSGDSSGANVLTF. Full variable domain (outside the CDR3, taken from reference TRBV7-8 and TRBJ2-6): GAGVSQSPRYKVAKRGQDVALRCDPISGHVSLFWYQQALGQGPEFLTYFQNEAQLDKSGLPSDRFFAERPEGSVSTLKIQRTQQEDSAVYLCASSGDSSGANVLTFGAGSRLTVL.

The rearrangement links TRBV15 to TRBJ1-5, with a weak D call TRBD1 (6 bases). The V end lost 1 base, the J end lost 2 bases, and 15 bases lay between the germline ends. Germline CDR1 is LNHNV and CDR2 is YYDKDF (reference sequence). This CDR3 is built from 17 residues. CDR3 residues: CATSRVPGALGNQPQHF. The CDR3 coding sequence is TGTGCCACCAGCAGAGTCCCGGGGGCCTTGGGCAATCAGCCCCAGCATTTT.

This chain uses TRBV7-2 with TRBJ2-5; 9 nucleotides agree with TRBD2. This CDR3 is 15 amino acids long. Germline loops: CDR1 SGHTA, CDR2 FQGNSA. The V gene end was trimmed by 0 bases and the J gene end by 4 bases; junction bases not matched to a gene: 3. The CDR3 is CASSLAAGGVETQYF. The CDR3 DNA is TGTGCCAGCAGCTTAGCAGCGGGAGGAGTAGAGACCCAGTACTTC.

The chain joins TRBV6-6 to TRBJ2-3, with a possible D match to TRBD2 (5 bases). V was shortened by 6 bases and J by 4 bases, with 8 bases between the two germline ends. The CDR3 sequence is 12 residues long. The germline V gene encodes CDR1 MNHNY and CDR2 SVGAGI (reference sequence). CDR3 bases: TGTGCCAGCAGGGACTTTCCAGATACGCAGTATTTT. Protein sequence: CASRDFPDTQYF.

This clone was recorded only once. The rearrangement joins TRBV18 to TRBJ1-2, with D maybe TRBD1 (5 bases). The CDR3 covers 15 residues. V was cut by 5 bases and J by 4 bases, with 17 bases left in between. Germline V gene data show CDR1 as KGHSH and CDR2 as LQKENI. The CDR3 nucleotides read TGTGCCAGCTCAAGGACCGTTAGCGGGACCTATGGCTACACCTTC. As protein: CASSRTVSGTYGYTF.

Only a few counts were recorded for this clone. This chain uses TRBV20-1 with TRBJ1-2, with 7 bases lining up with TRBD1. After removal of 3 bases from V and 7 bases from J, the junction contained 2 bases not matched to a gene. The CDR3 loop spans 11 amino acids. Germline CDR1 and CDR2: DFQATT and SNEGSKA (reference sequence). CDR3 in DNA: TGCAGTGCTAGCTACAGGGGTGGCTACACCTTC. The encoded protein is CSASYRGGYTF.

To note about this clone: This specimen includes other DNA sequences encoding the same CDR3. The chain carries TRBV19 and TRBJ1-2, with a weak D call TRBD1 (5 bases). This CDR3 is built from 13 residues. The germline V gene encodes CDR1 LNHDA and CDR2 SQIVND (reference sequence). V lost 2 bases and J 8 bases, leaving 12 bases between the germline ends. The CDR3 DNA follows: TGTGCCAGTAGTATACGTCAGGGTAACGGCTACACCTTC. Amino acids: CASSIRQGNGYTF.

Concerning this clone: This specimen includes other DNA sequences encoding the same CDR3. The CDR3 nucleotides read TGTGCCAGCAGCCGGGGGGGCGGGAGCTACAATGAGCAGTTCTTC. The encoded protein is CASSRGGGSYNEQFF. The rearrangement joins TRBV7-2 to TRBJ2-1; 8 bases agree with TRBD2. The CDR3 length is 15 residues. CDR1 SGHTA and CDR2 FQGNSA come from the germline V gene. After removal of 5 bases from V and 3 bases from J, the junction contained 6 bases not matched to a gene.

The CDR3 reads CSVGTILRRELFF. The CDR3 DNA reads TGCAGCGTTGGGACTATTCTTAGACGGGAGCTGTTTTTT. The rearrangement links TRBV29-1 to TRBJ2-2; perhaps TRBD2 as D (6 bases). The length of the CDR3 is 13 residues. V dropped 4 bases and J dropped 9 bases, with 15 bases sitting between them. The germline gives CDR1 SQVTM, CDR2 ANQGSEA.

V usage is TRBV5-1 and J usage is TRBJ1-1; 9 nucleotides line up with TRBD1. The CDR3 runs to 15 residues. V shed 1 base, J shed 1 base, and the junction held 2 bases outside the gene matches. Looked up from germline, CDR1 is SGHRS and CDR2 is YFSETQ. The CDR3 sequence: CASSLRGQGNTEAFF. The DNA of the CDR3 is TGCGCCAGCAGCTTGAGGGGACAGGGGAACACTGAAGCTTTCTTT. The complete variable domain, with remaining parts taken from reference TRBV5-1 and TRBJ1-1, reads KAGVTQTPRYLIKTRGQQVTLSCSPISGHRSVSWYQQTPGQGLQFLFEYFSETQRNKGNFPGRFSGRQFSNSRSEMNVSTLELGDSALYLCASSLRGQGNTEAFFGQGTRLTVV.

V is TRBV5-1 and J is TRBJ1-2; D not resolved. The V end was cut by 0 bases, the J end by 6 bases, with 15 bases between. CDR1 is SGHRS and CDR2 is YFSETQ in the germline V gene. The CDR3 is made up of 15 amino acids. The CDR3 DNA follows: TGCGCCAGCAGCTTGGGAGAGGGTTCGACGGATGGCTACACCTTC. This codes for CASSLGEGSTDGYTF.

About this clone: Other nucleotide sequences from this sample produce the same CDR3. The chain carries TRBV5-4 and TRBJ2-3; 12 nucleotides align to TRBD2. V lost 0 bases, J lost 0 bases, and 2 bases stayed unmatched. Germline CDR1 is SGHNT and CDR2 is YYREEE (reference sequence). The CDR3 has 17 residues. CDR3 amino acids: CASSLGLAGVSTDTQYF. CDR3 nucleotide sequence: TGTGCCAGCAGCTTGGGACTAGCGGGGGTTAGCACAGATACGCAGTATTTT.

The chain uses TRBV6-1 and TRBJ1-4; TRBD1 might be the D (5 bases). V gave up 6 bases and J gave up 8 bases, with 16 bases separating them. Germline V lookup: CDR1 MNHNS, CDR2 SASEGT. This CDR3 is built from 14 residues. The CDR3 protein is CASRLGLLGEKLFF. CDR3 sequence (DNA): TGTGCCAGCAGATTGGGGCTTCTGGGAGAAAAACTGTTTTTT.

The rearrangement links TRBV19 to TRBJ2-7; TRBD2 matches at 13 bases. The CDR3 length is 14 residues. Trimming at V came to 6 bases and at J to 4 bases, leaving 3 bases not matched to a gene. CDR1 and CDR2 (germline): LNHDA, SQIVND (reference sequence). The CDR3 DNA is TGTGCCAGTAGGAGGACTAGCGGGGGTTACGAGCAGTACTTC. Translating it yields CASRRTSGGYEQYF.

The chain is built from TRBV5-1 and TRBJ2-7; D may be TRBD1 (6 bases). The germline CDR1 and CDR2 sequences are SGHRS and YFSETQ. V was clipped by 3 bases and J by 2 bases, with 12 bases between them. The CDR3 spans 14 residues. CDR3 DNA: TGCGCCAGCAGCTGGGGGCTCCCCCCCTACGAGCAGTACTTC. This gives the protein CASSWGLPPYEQYF.

V is TRBV27 and J is TRBJ2-2; D unclear. Trimming pared 3 bases from V and 3 bases from J, leaving 5 bases between. Per germline, CDR1 MNHEY and CDR2 SMNVEV (reference sequence). The CDR3 extends over 13 amino acids. The CDR3 sequence: CASSFEYTGELFF. The CDR3 DNA reads as TGTGCCAGCAGTTTTGAGTACACCGGGGAGCTGTTTTTT.

The chain recombines TRBV6-1 with TRBJ1-2; a possible D gene is TRBD1 (6 bases). The germline gives CDR1 MNHNS, CDR2 SASEGT. V lost 8 bases and J 7 bases, leaving 17 bases between the germline ends. This CDR3 comprises 13 residues. CDR3 protein: CASAPTGSSGYTF. The DNA for the CDR3 is TGTGCCAGCGCCCCGACAGGTTCTAGTGGCTACACCTTC.

This chain connects TRBV9 to TRBJ1-2; 9 bases agree with TRBD1. The CDR3 extends over 14 amino acids. In germline, CDR1 is SGDLS, CDR2 YYNGEE. V shed 4 bases, J shed 4 bases, and the junction held 5 bases outside the gene matches. CDR3 loop: CASSLQGAPYGYTF. CDR3 sequence (DNA): TGTGCCAGCAGCCTACAGGGGGCGCCCTATGGCTACACCTTC.

Concerning this clone itself: At the DNA level, this CDR3 is encoded by other sequences in the same sample as well. The V and J genes are TRBV5-1 and TRBJ1-5; tentatively, D is TRBD1 (6 bases). The CDR3 totals 14 residues. V lost 5 bases, J lost 1 base, and 10 bases lay in between. Germline CDR1 is SGHRS and CDR2 is YFSETQ. CDR3 in amino acids: CASSPGQSNQPQHF. The CDR3 DNA reads as TGCGCCAGCAGTCCCGGACAGAGCAATCAGCCCCAGCATTTT.

V usage is TRBV5-1 and J usage is TRBJ2-7; tentatively, D is TRBD2 (5 bases). Per the germline V gene, CDR1 is SGHRS and CDR2 is YFSETQ. The CDR3 runs to 14 residues. Between the trimmed V and J ends, which lost 4 bases and 3 bases, there was a span of 14 bases. The CDR3 region is CASSPPGFFYEQYF. The CDR3 DNA follows: TGCGCCAGCAGCCCGCCGGGGTTTTTCTACGAGCAGTACTTC. The entire variable domain, with the rest obtained from reference TRBV5-1 and TRBJ2-7, is as follows: KAGVTQTPRYLIKTRGQQVTLSCSPISGHRSVSWYQQTPGQGLQFLFEYFSETQRNKGNFPGRFSGRQFSNSRSEMNVSTLELGDSALYLCASSPPGFFYEQYFGPGTRLTVT.